This T cell receptor (beta chain) derives from a study of cytomegalovirus exposure and HLA in healthy donors. Points from the study as a whole: Cytomegalovirus-associated status was assigned to about 180 TCR beta chains.

Trimming stripped 0 bases from V and 4 bases from J, with 7 bases between. The CDR3 is 14 residues long. Germline lookup yields CDR1 KGHSY and CDR2 FQNENV. Regarding this clone: The antigen is undetermined.

Here immunoSEQ multiplex PCR was the method, and the copy in TCRdb shows in-frame clones only, minus some. Of some 130,000 clones listed, approximately 80% are singletons. The clonotype originates from a man aged 25 to 45 in good health and CMV-seropositive. The sequenced sample consisted of PBMCs. The gene calls are TRBV16 and TRBJ1-5, with D tentatively TRBD1 (5 bases). The CDR3 nucleotides are TGTGCCAGCAGCCAATCGTCAGGGAATCAGCCCCAGCATTTT. As protein: CASSQSSGNQPQHF. Based on the CDR3 plus reference TRBV16 and TRBJ1-5, the full variable domain is GEEVAQTPKHLVRGEGQKAKLYCAPIKGHSYVFWYQQVLKNEFKFLISFQNENVFDETGMPKERFSAKCLPNSPCSLEIQATKLEDSAVYFCASSQSSGNQPQHFGDGTRLSIL.